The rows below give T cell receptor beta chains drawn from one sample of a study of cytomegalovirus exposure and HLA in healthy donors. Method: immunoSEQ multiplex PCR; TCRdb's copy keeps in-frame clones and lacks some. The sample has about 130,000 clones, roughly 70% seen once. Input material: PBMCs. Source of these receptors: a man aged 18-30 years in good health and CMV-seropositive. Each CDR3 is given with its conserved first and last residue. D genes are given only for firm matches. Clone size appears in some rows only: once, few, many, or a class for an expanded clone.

DNA: TGTGCCAGCAGTAGCCGCACTCCCTACGAGCAGTACTTC
CDR3: CASSSRTPYEQYF
D: NA
J: TRBJ2-7
size: once
V: TRBV28

DNA: TGCGCCAGCAGCTCAGCGAACGGGGGCTACACCTTC
CDR3: CASSSANGGYTF
D: NA
J: TRBJ1-2
size: NA
V: TRBV5-1

DNA: TGTGCCAGCATGGGGCAATGGGGAGGACACACTGAAGCTTTCTTT
CDR3: CASMGQWGGHTEAFF
D: NA
J: TRBJ1-1
size: NA
V: TRBV2

DNA: TGTGTCAGCAGCACCTTCGTTTCGGGAGCAGAGACCCAGTACTTC
CDR3: CVSSTFVSGAETQYF
D: NA
J: TRBJ2-5
size: NA
V: TRBV7-9

DNA: TGTGCCAGTAAGGCGGTGAGCTCTGGGGCCAACGTCCTGACTTTC
CDR3: CASKAVSSGANVLTF
D: NA
J: TRBJ2-6
size: NA
V: TRBV19

DNA: TGTGCCAGCGGTGAATCGGGACGGGAGAATTCACCCCTCCACTTT
CDR3: CASGESGRENSPLHF
D: NA
J: TRBJ1-6
size: few
V: TRBV28

DNA: TGTGCCAGCAGAACGGGACAACTCTACAATGAGCAGTTCTTC
CDR3: CASRTGQLYNEQFF
D: NA
J: TRBJ2-1
size: NA
V: TRBV28

DNA: TGTGCCAGCAGCCTGATCAGACAGGGAGGTTCACCCCTCCACTTT
CDR3: CASSLIRQGGSPLHF
D: TRBD1
J: TRBJ1-6
size: few
V: TRBV2

DNA: TGTGCCAGCAGTGAATGGGGGCTACAAGGGCACGAGCAGTACTTC
CDR3: CASSEWGLQGHEQYF
D: NA
J: TRBJ2-7
size: few
V: TRBV2

DNA: TGTGCCAGCAGCTCCCTCAGGGGGGTCGGCGAGCAGTACTTC
CDR3: CASSSLRGVGEQYF
D: NA
J: TRBJ2-7
size: NA
V: TRBV7-8

DNA: TGCGCCAGCAGCGGAGATTACAATGAGCAGTTCTTC
CDR3: CASSGDYNEQFF
D: NA
J: TRBJ2-1
size: NA
V: TRBV5-1

DNA: TGTGCCAGCAGCTCGGAGGAAATTGATACGCAGTATTTT
CDR3: CASSSEEIDTQYF
D: NA
J: TRBJ2-3
size: NA
V: TRBV7-2

DNA: TGTGCCAGCAGTTCCCTGGACAGGGTGAAGGGCACCGGGGAGCTGTTTTTT
CDR3: CASSSLDRVKGTGELFF
D: TRBD1
J: TRBJ2-2
size: NA
V: TRBV28

DNA: TGTGCCAGCAGCTCGACAAAGCAGTTCTTC
CDR3: CASSSTKQFF
D: NA
J: TRBJ2-1
size: NA
V: TRBV7-2

DNA: TGTGCCAGCAGCTGGGGACAGGGGCTTTCCTATGGCTACACCTTC
CDR3: CASSWGQGLSYGYTF
D: TRBD1
J: TRBJ1-2
size: NA
V: TRBV7-9

DNA: TGTGCCACCGGCCAGGGAGAGACCCAGTACTTC
CDR3: CATGQGETQYF
D: NA
J: TRBJ2-5
size: NA
V: TRBV15

DNA: TGTGCCAGCAGCATAGCGGGGCTTAGCACAGATACGCAGTATTTT
CDR3: CASSIAGLSTDTQYF
D: TRBD2
J: TRBJ2-3
size: NA
V: TRBV7-3

DNA: TGTGCCAGCAGCGCCCCCCGAGGGGGGGAGGAGACCCAGTACTTC
CDR3: CASSAPRGGEETQYF
D: NA
J: TRBJ2-5
size: NA
V: TRBV9

DNA: TGTGCCAGCAGCGAAAGCAGGGGGGCGAGCTCCTACAATGAGCAGTTCTTC
CDR3: CASSESRGASSYNEQFF
D: NA
J: TRBJ2-1
size: NA
V: TRBV9

DNA: TGTGCCAGCAGCCCAGCCGGCCTAGCGGCCGGGGAGACCCAGTACTTC
CDR3: CASSPAGLAAGETQYF
D: TRBD2
J: TRBJ2-5
size: once
V: TRBV7-9

DNA: TGTGCCAGCAGCTTAATCACCCAGGGTTGGGGTGAGCAGTTCTTC
CDR3: CASSLITQGWGEQFF
D: NA
J: TRBJ2-1
size: NA
V: TRBV7-2

DNA: TGCGCCAGCAGCTTTACAGGGATGACCGGGGAGCTGTTTTTT
CDR3: CASSFTGMTGELFF
D: NA
J: TRBJ2-2
size: few
V: TRBV5-1

DNA: TGTGCCAGCAGCCAAACACAGGGGAAGGTTGGCGAGCAGTACTTC
CDR3: CASSQTQGKVGEQYF
D: TRBD1
J: TRBJ2-7
size: NA
V: TRBV28

DNA: TGTGCCAGCAGACGGGGACAGGATCACTACGAGCAGTACTTC
CDR3: CASRRGQDHYEQYF
D: TRBD1
J: TRBJ2-7
size: once
V: TRBV6-6

DNA: TGTGCCAGTAGTATTTTGGCGGGCCTCTCTGGGGCCAACGTCCTGACTTTC
CDR3: CASSILAGLSGANVLTF
D: NA
J: TRBJ2-6
size: NA
V: TRBV19

DNA: TGCGCCAGCAGCGGGAGGACAGGGGGCGTTCAAGAGACCCAGTACTTC
CDR3: CASSGRTGGVQETQYF
D: TRBD1
J: TRBJ2-5
size: NA
V: TRBV5-1

DNA: TGTGCCAGTAGTATACAGGGGAACGGAAACACCATATATTTT
CDR3: CASSIQGNGNTIYF
D: NA
J: TRBJ1-3
size: NA
V: TRBV19

DNA: TGTGCCAGCACCAACAATCAAGGGGGCGCGGTCCGCAAGCATGGCTACACCTTC
CDR3: CASTNNQGGAVRKHGYTF
D: TRBD1
J: TRBJ1-2
size: NA
V: TRBV7-9

DNA: TGTGCCAGCAGCCAGGGGTATAATTCACCCCTCCACTTT
CDR3: CASSQGYNSPLHF
D: NA
J: TRBJ1-6
size: few
V: TRBV9

DNA: TGTGCCAGCAGTCCCCTCAGGGGCCGCAATCAGCCCCAGCATTTT
CDR3: CASSPLRGRNQPQHF
D: NA
J: TRBJ1-5
size: NA
V: TRBV28

DNA: TGTGCCAGCAGCAAAAGTACCGACGAGACAGGAGCCTACAATGAGCAGTTCTTC
CDR3: CASSKSTDETGAYNEQFF
D: NA
J: TRBJ2-1
size: NA
V: TRBV21-1

DNA: TGCGCCAGCAGCCAAGACCGTACCTCCTACGAGCAGTACTTC
CDR3: CASSQDRTSYEQYF
D: NA
J: TRBJ2-7
size: NA
V: TRBV4-3

DNA: TGTGCCTGGAGTGTATTAGCGGCCTACAATGAGCAGCTCTTC
CDR3: CAWSVLAAYNEQLF
D: NA
J: TRBJ2-1
size: NA
V: TRBV30

DNA: TGTGCCAGCTCCGGGACTAGCGGGGGAGATACGCAGTATTTT
CDR3: CASSGTSGGDTQYF
D: TRBD2
J: TRBJ2-3
size: few
V: TRBV18

DNA: TGTGCCAGCAGCCTGGGTGGAGGAAACATTCAGTACTTC
CDR3: CASSLGGGNIQYF
D: NA
J: TRBJ2-4
size: few
V: TRBV7-6

DNA: TGCGCCAGCAGGGAGGGGACTTTTAGTGATACGCAGTATTTT
CDR3: CASREGTFSDTQYF
D: NA
J: TRBJ2-3
size: NA
V: TRBV5-1

DNA: TGTGCCAGTAGTATCGGCGGGGGATTAGCCAAAAACATTCAGTACTTC
CDR3: CASSIGGGLAKNIQYF
D: TRBD2
J: TRBJ2-4
size: NA
V: TRBV19